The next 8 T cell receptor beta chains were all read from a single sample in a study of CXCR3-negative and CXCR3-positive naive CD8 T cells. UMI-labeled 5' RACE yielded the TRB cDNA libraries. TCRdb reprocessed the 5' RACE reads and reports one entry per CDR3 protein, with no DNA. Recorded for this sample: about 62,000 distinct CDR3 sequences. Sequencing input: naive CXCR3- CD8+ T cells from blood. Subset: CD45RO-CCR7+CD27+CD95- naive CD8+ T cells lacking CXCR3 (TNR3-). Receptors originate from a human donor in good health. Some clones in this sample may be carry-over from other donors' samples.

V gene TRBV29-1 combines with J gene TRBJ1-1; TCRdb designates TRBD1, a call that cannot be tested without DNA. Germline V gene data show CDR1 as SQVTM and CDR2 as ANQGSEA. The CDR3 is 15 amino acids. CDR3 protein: CSVLTGQADDTEAFF.

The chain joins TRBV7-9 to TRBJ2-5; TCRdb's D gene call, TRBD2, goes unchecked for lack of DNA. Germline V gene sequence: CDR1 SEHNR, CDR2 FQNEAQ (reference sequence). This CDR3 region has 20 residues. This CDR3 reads CASSSWSGGNTTGPWETQYF.

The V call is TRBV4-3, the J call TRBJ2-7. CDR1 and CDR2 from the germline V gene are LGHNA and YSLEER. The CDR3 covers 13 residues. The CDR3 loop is CASSQGSWDEQYF.

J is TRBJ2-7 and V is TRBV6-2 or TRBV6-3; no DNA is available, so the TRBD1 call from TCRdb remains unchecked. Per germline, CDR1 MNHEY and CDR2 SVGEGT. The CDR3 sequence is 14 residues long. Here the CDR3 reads CASSHRDKSYEQYF.

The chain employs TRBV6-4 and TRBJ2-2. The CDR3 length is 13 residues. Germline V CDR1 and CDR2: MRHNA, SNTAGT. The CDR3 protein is CASSRTNTGELFF.

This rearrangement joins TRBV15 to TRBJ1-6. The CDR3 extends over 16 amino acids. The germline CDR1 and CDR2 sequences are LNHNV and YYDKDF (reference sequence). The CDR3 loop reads CATSREVSVYNSPLHF.

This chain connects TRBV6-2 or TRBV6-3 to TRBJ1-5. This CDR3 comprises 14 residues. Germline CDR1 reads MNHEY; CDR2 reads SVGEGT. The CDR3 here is CASSYGNLDQPQHF.

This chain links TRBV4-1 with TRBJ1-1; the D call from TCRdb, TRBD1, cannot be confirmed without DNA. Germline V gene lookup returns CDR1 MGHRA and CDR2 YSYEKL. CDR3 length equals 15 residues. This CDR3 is CASSQRTGSNTEAFF.